A single sample is the source of the 27 T cell receptor beta chains below, sequenced in a study of blood T cell repertoires in COVID-19. The assay was immunoSEQ multiplex PCR, and TCRdb's table has in-frame clones only and misses some. The sample carries over 150,000 clones, 70% to 80% recorded once. The sample comprised peripheral blood. These TCRs come from a man aged 60 to 69 with acute or convalescent COVID-19.

The V gene is TRBV5-6, the J gene TRBJ2-1; possibly TRBD1 for D (6 bases). Per germline, CDR1 SGHDT and CDR2 YYEEEE. This CDR3 has 14 residues. V lost 3 bases, J lost 4 bases, and 11 bases lay in between. The CDR3 reads CASSSTGTYNEQFF. The CDR3, as DNA: TGTGCCAGCAGCTCTACAGGGACATACAATGAGCAGTTCTTC.

This clone has a handful of counts. The chain couples TRBV2 to TRBJ2-5; perhaps TRBD1 as D (6 bases). CDR3 length: 12 residues. The V end was cut by 7 bases, the J end by 5 bases, with 11 bases between. Germline CDR1 reads SNHLY; CDR2 reads FYNNEI. CDR3 in DNA: TGTGCCAGCACCGGCCAGGGGGAGACCCAGTACTTC. Translation gives CASTGQGETQYF.

This sequence joins TRBV24-1 and TRBJ1-2, with D unclear. The ends were cut back, 3 bases at V and 8 bases at J, with 18 bases in the middle. Germline values: CDR1 KGHDR, CDR2 SFDVKD. The CDR3 contains 15 residues. The CDR3 loop is CATSDPTLPLEGYTF. The CDR3 nucleotides read TGTGCCACCAGTGATCCGACCCTGCCCCTGGAGGGCTACACCTTC.

V gene TRBV30 combines with J gene TRBJ2-3, with 12 nucleotides matching TRBD2. CDR3 length: 15 amino acids. The J segment lost 7 bases and the V segment lost 5 bases, leaving 10 bases of the junction unmatched. Germline CDR1 GTSNPN, CDR2 SVGIG (reference sequence). The CDR3 protein is CAWSRLAGVRNTQYF. The CDR3 DNA is TGTGCCTGGTCCCGACTAGCGGGGGTCAGGAATACGCAGTATTTT. Together with reference TRBV30 and TRBJ2-3, the CDR3 gives the full variable domain: SQTIHQWPATLVQPVGSPLSLECTVEGTSNPNLYWYRQAAGRGLQLLFYSVGIGQISSEVPQNLSASRPQDRQFILSSKKLLLSDSGFYLCAWSRLAGVRNTQYFGPGTRLTVL.

V usage is TRBV6-1 and J usage is TRBJ2-1, with TRBD2 identical over 13 bases. V lost 4 bases, J lost 6 bases, and 6 bases stayed unmatched. CDR1 MNHNS and CDR2 SASEGT come from the germline V gene. CDR3 length: 16 amino acids. CDR3 nucleotides: TGTGCCAGCAGTGGATATGGACTAGCGGGGGCCAATGAGCAGTTCTTC. Translated: CASSGYGLAGANEQFF.

This clone appeared a single time. The chain combines TRBV4-3 with TRBJ2-3; weak D call: TRBD1 (6 bases). The CDR3 runs 17 residues. Germline CDR1 is LGHNA and CDR2 is YSLEER. V lost 0 bases and J lost 0, with 13 bases in between. The CDR3 reads CASSQDQGPTSTDTQYF. CDR3 DNA sequence: TGCGCCAGCAGCCAAGATCAGGGGCCCACTAGCACAGATACGCAGTATTTT.

This clone was detected a few times. The chain couples TRBV5-1 to TRBJ2-5, with TRBD1 matching over 9 bases. Germline V gives CDR1 SGHRS, CDR2 YFSETQ. The CDR3 runs 18 residues. The junction had 13 bases not matched to a gene; V was cut back by 0 bases and J by 4 bases. Here the CDR3 reads CASSLGLGTGRRGETQYF. The CDR3 region has the DNA TGCGCCAGCAGCTTGGGCTTGGGGACAGGGAGGAGGGGAGAGACCCAGTACTTC.

This clone appeared a few times. The CDR3 DNA reads TGCGCCAGCAGCCGAGATCTAGCGGGGGGAACCTACAATGAGCAGTTCTTC. Encoded protein: CASSRDLAGGTYNEQFF. V is TRBV4-1 and J is TRBJ2-1, with 11 bases matching TRBD2. CDR1 MGHRA and CDR2 YSYEKL come from the germline V gene. The CDR3 loop spans 17 amino acids. Unmatched junction bases numbered 7, after V lost 4 bases and J lost 2 bases.

V gene TRBV10-3 combines with J gene TRBJ2-1, with a tentative D call TRBD2 (5 bases). Looked up from germline, CDR1 is ENHRY and CDR2 is SYGVKD. Trimming took 10 bases from V and 10 from J, leaving 23 bases between them. This CDR3 spans 14 amino acids. CDR3 amino acids: CATAPSLGEGEQFF. The CDR3 bases are TGTGCCACAGCGCCGTCTTTGGGAGAAGGGGAGCAGTTCTTC.

The chain uses TRBV5-6 and TRBJ1-4; tentatively, D is TRBD1 (5 bases). Germline V gene sequence: CDR1 SGHDT, CDR2 YYEEEE. Trimming cost V 3 bases and J 0 bases, with 15 bases left between them. There are 17 residues in the CDR3. CDR3 coding DNA: TGTGCCAGCAGCTCTACAGACAGTTTTTCAACTAATGAAAAACTGTTTTTT. Translating gives CASSSTDSFSTNEKLFF.

The count of this clone is one. The chain is built from TRBV28 and TRBJ2-7; maybe TRBD1 (5 bases). The CDR3 consists of 13 residues. Germline loops: CDR1 MDHEN, CDR2 SYDVKM. V shed 6 bases and J shed 6 bases, with 15 bases lying between them. CDR3 protein: CASSMAGWVEQYF. Written as DNA, the CDR3 is TGTGCCAGCAGCATGGCAGGGTGGGTCGAGCAGTACTTC.

CDR3 in amino acids: CASSHDDRRTDTQYF. The CDR3 bases are TGTGCCAGCAGCCATGACGACAGGAGAACAGATACGCAGTATTTT. The chain uses TRBV3-1 (or the pseudogene TRBV3-2) and TRBJ2-3; possibly TRBD1 for D (6 bases). From germline, CDR1 is LGHDT and CDR2 YNNKEL (reference sequence). V was cut by 3 bases and J by 3 bases, with 13 bases left in between. The CDR3 contains 15 residues.

This clone was observed a handful of times. The chain is built from TRBV15 and TRBJ1-4; maybe TRBD1 (6 bases). The germline gives CDR1 LNHNV, CDR2 YYDKDF (reference sequence). The CDR3 sequence is 16 residues long. Trimming left V 4 bases short and J 8 bases short, with 20 bases between. The CDR3 region has the DNA TGTGCCACCAGCACCAGAATCAGGGAAGGGGGAGAAAAACTGTTTTTT. It is translated as CATSTRIREGGEKLFF.

This chain connects TRBV6-2 or TRBV6-3 to TRBJ2-7, with 7 bases fitting TRBD1. The J segment lost 0 bases and the V segment lost 5 bases, leaving 1 base of the junction unmatched. Per the germline V gene, CDR1 is MNHEY and CDR2 is SVGEGT. CDR3 length equals 13 residues. The chain's CDR3 is CASSPGGSYEQYF. CDR3 DNA: TGTGCCAGCAGTCCAGGGGGCTCCTACGAGCAGTACTTC.

At least ten counts were recorded for this clone. The chain recombines TRBV7-8 with TRBJ2-7; 7 positions agree with TRBD1. The V gene end was trimmed by 1 base and the J gene end by 5 bases; junction bases not matched to a gene: 11. Looked up from germline, CDR1 is SGHVS and CDR2 is FQNEAQ. The CDR3 has 16 amino acids. The CDR3 sequence: CASSLENGRGIDEQYF. The CDR3 DNA reads as TGTGCCAGCAGCTTAGAGAATGGCAGGGGGATAGACGAGCAGTACTTC. The whole variable domain, filled in from reference TRBV7-8 and TRBJ2-7, reads GAGVSQSPRYKVAKRGQDVALRCDPISGHVSLFWYQQALGQGPEFLTYFQNEAQLDKSGLPSDRFFAERPEGSVSTLKIQRTQQEDSAVYLCASSLENGRGIDEQYFGPGTRLTVT.

This chain links TRBV12-5 with TRBJ1-1; D not resolved. V was pared by 2 bases and J by 1 base, with 5 bases between. The germline CDR1 and CDR2 sequences are LGHNT and FRNRAP. The CDR3 is 13 amino acids. The CDR3 DNA sequence: TGTGCTAGTGGTTTGAACACGAACACTGAAGCTTTCTTT. Its translation is CASGLNTNTEAFF.

The chain uses TRBV5-1 and TRBJ2-5; 12 bases are a match to TRBD2. The junction had 2 bases not matched to a gene; V was cut back by 3 bases and J by 2 bases. CDR3 length equals 15 residues. Looked up from germline, CDR1 is SGHRS and CDR2 is YFSETQ. CDR3 sequence (DNA): TGCGCCAGCAGCTGGGGGACTAGCGGGCAAGAGACCCAGTACTTC. It yields the protein CASSWGTSGQETQYF. The variable domain in full, completed from reference TRBV5-1 and TRBJ2-5, reads KAGVTQTPRYLIKTRGQQVTLSCSPISGHRSVSWYQQTPGQGLQFLFEYFSETQRNKGNFPGRFSGRQFSNSRSEMNVSTLELGDSALYLCASSWGTSGQETQYFGPGTRLLVL.

The chain has TRBV6-5 and TRBJ1-1; no reliable D call. Trimming shortened V by 6 bases and J by 4 bases, and 9 bases separated the two germline ends. CDR3 length equals 12 residues. Germline V lookup: CDR1 MNHEY, CDR2 SVGAGI. CDR3 in DNA: TGTGCCAGCAGCTCTACGCGCACTGAAGCTTTCTTT. Translating it yields CASSSTRTEAFF.

V usage is TRBV5-8 and J usage is TRBJ1-4, with D tentatively TRBD1 (6 bases). This CDR3 comprises 16 residues. Germline V gives CDR1 SGHTS, CDR2 YDEGEE. V was clipped by 2 bases and J by 2 bases, with 13 bases between them. As DNA, the CDR3 is TGTGCCAGCAGCTTTAGTTGGGGGCCTACTAATGAAAAACTGTTTTTT. Translation gives CASSFSWGPTNEKLFF.

The V call is TRBV19, the J call TRBJ2-3, with D perhaps matching TRBD2 (5 bases). This CDR3 spans 16 amino acids. Germline loops: CDR1 LNHDA, CDR2 SQIVND (reference sequence). V gave up 10 bases and J gave up 0 bases, with 20 bases separating them. CDR3 loop: CATQPGEQTSTDTQYF. The CDR3 DNA is TGTGCCACTCAGCCCGGGGAACAGACTAGCACAGATACGCAGTATTTT.

V gene TRBV9 combines with J gene TRBJ2-3; TRBD2 aligns across 8 bases. This CDR3 is built from 15 residues. Germline values: CDR1 SGDLS, CDR2 YYNGEE. Losses at the gene ends were 4 bases for V and 2 bases for J; bases not matched to a gene: 6. The CDR3 nucleotides are TGTGCCAGCAGCCCGCGACTAGCGACCACAGATACGCAGTATTTT. Its translation: CASSPRLATTDTQYF. Filled out from reference TRBV9 and TRBJ2-3, the complete variable domain reads DSGVTQTPKHLITATGQRVTLRCSPRSGDLSVYWYQQSLDQGLQFLIQYYNGEERAKGNILERFSAQQFPDLHSELNLSSLELGDSALYFCASSPRLATTDTQYFGPGTRLTVL.

This clone was seen only once. The rearrangement uses TRBV10-1 and TRBJ2-7, with 8 positions matching TRBD1. Germline V gene lookup returns CDR1 WNHNN and CDR2 SYGVQD (reference sequence). The CDR3 is 11 residues long. The V and J ends lost 9 bases and 3 bases, in that order; junction bases with no gene match: 1. CDR3 region: CASGQGYEQYF. The DNA for the CDR3 is TGCGCCAGTGGACAGGGCTACGAGCAGTACTTC.

The chain employs TRBV3-1 (or the pseudogene TRBV3-2) and TRBJ2-3; TRBD2 matches 9 bases. The ends lost 1 base at V and 4 bases at J; junction bases unmatched: 6. The CDR3 spans 16 residues. Germline values: CDR1 LGHDT, CDR2 YNNKEL (reference sequence). CDR3 loop: CASSQVVTSGPDTQYF. CDR3 DNA: TGTGCCAGCAGCCAAGTCGTGACTAGCGGACCAGATACGCAGTATTTT.

The chain has TRBV29-1 and TRBJ1-1; 7 bases line up with TRBD1. CDR3 size: 12 residues. V trimming: 3 bases; J trimming: 11 bases; junction bases outside the gene matches: 9. Germline CDR1 reads SQVTM; CDR2 reads ANQGSEA. In DNA form, the CDR3 reads TGCAGCGTTGAGAGGACCCAGGGGGAGGCTTTCTTT. Its protein is CSVERTQGEAFF. Full variable domain (remainder filled in from reference TRBV29-1 and TRBJ1-1): SAVISQKPSRDICQRGTSLTIQCQVDSQVTMMFWYRQQPGQSLTLIATANQGSEATYESGFVIDKFPISRPNLTFSTLTVSNMSPEDSSIYLCSVERTQGEAFFGQGTRLTVV.

V gene TRBV7-3 combines with J gene TRBJ1-6; D gene unclear. Germline V gives CDR1 SGHTA, CDR2 FQGTGA. Trimming took off 5 bases at V and 3 bases at J, with 5 bases between the two ends. This CDR3 comprises 13 residues. CDR3 in DNA: TGTGCCAGCAGCCCCTACTATAATTCACCCCTCCACTTT. Translated, it gives CASSPYYNSPLHF.

Only a few counts were recorded for this clone. The chain links TRBV7-2 to TRBJ1-1; the D is unclear. The germline V and J ends were trimmed by 4 bases and 0 bases, with 9 bases remaining between them. The CDR3 loop spans 14 amino acids. CDR1 SGHTA and CDR2 FQGNSA come from the germline V gene. DNA for the CDR3: TGTGCCAGCAGCTCCGGACTTTTGAACACTGAAGCTTTCTTT. Translating gives CASSSGLLNTEAFF. Drawing the rest from reference TRBV7-2 and TRBJ1-1, the complete variable domain is GAGVSQSPSNKVTEKGKDVELRCDPISGHTALYWYRQSLGQGLEFLIYFQGNSAPDKSGLPSDRFSAERTGGSVSTLTIQRTQQEDSAVYLCASSSGLLNTEAFFGQGTRLTVV.

The CDR3 loop is CAWSGQERGYTGELFF. As DNA, the CDR3 is TGTGCCTGGAGTGGTCAAGAGCGGGGGTACACCGGGGAGCTGTTTTTT. The rearrangement joins TRBV30 to TRBJ2-2; TRBD2 aligns across 8 bases. The V segment lost 1 base and the J segment 3 bases; nucleotides outside the gene matches: 7. The CDR3 runs to 16 residues. CDR1 is GTSNPN and CDR2 is SVGIG in the germline V gene (reference sequence).